The next 20 T cell receptor beta chains were all read from a single sample in a study of blood T cells in healthy people across ages. The authors ran a second PCR of about 7 to 11 cycles using a sample-barcoded 5' primer and a J-beta primer mix. TCRdb ran MiXCR on the 5' RACE reads and lists one entry per CDR3 protein. The sample lists 750,000 to 950,000 distinct CDR3 sequences, 20% to 30% occurring once. The same sample was also studied in work on T cells of mothers and their children.

The sequenced sample was blood. The receptors were gathered from a boy younger than 18 in good health.

This clonotype was observed a few times. The chain joins TRBV4-1 to TRBJ1-5, with D unclear. The germline gives CDR1 MGHRA, CDR2 YSYEKL. The CDR3 has 12 amino acids. Trimming removed 3 bases at V and 4 bases at J, with 4 bases between. The CDR3 coding sequence is TGCGCCAGCAGCCACGGAAATCAGCCCCAGCATTTT. Its translation is CASSHGNQPQHF.

The chain carries TRBV7-2 and TRBJ1-5; D not certain. The CDR3 runs to 14 residues. Trimming left V 4 bases short and J 5 bases short, with 12 bases between. Per the germline V gene, CDR1 is SGHTA and CDR2 is FQGNSA. CDR3 protein: CASSSTVLDQPQHF. CDR3 sequence (DNA): TGTGCCAGCAGCTCTACGGTGCTAGATCAGCCCCAGCATTTT.

This chain joins TRBV7-2 and TRBJ2-7; no definite D call. Germline-derived CDR1 and CDR2 are SGHTA and FQGNSA. V lost 0 bases to trimming and J lost 4 bases, with 13 bases between them. The CDR3 is 15 residues long. CDR3: CASSLAWTAVYEQYF. The CDR3 region has the DNA TGTGCCAGCAGCTTAGCATGGACGGCGGTTTACGAGCAGTACTTC.

This clonotype was picked up a small number of times. The chain is built from TRBV11-2 and TRBJ1-2, with a weak D call TRBD1 (5 bases). Germline V gene data show CDR1 as SGHAT and CDR2 as FQNNGV. The CDR3 loop spans 16 amino acids. The V gene lost 3 bases and the J gene lost 0 bases, with 14 bases spanning the gap. The DNA of the CDR3 is TGTGCCAGCAGCTTCGGGGGGACGGGTTCTAACTATGGCTACACCTTC. Protein product: CASSFGGTGSNYGYTF.

The table lists this clonotype with a few counts. A much larger clonotype is one base distant, so this may be a read error. The rearrangement uses TRBV6-6 and TRBJ2-1; 9 positions agree with TRBD2. With V trimmed by 7 bases and J by 9 bases, 13 bases remained unmatched. CDR3 length equals 15 residues. Germline-derived CDR1 and CDR2 are MNHNY and SVGAGI (reference sequence). For the CDR3, the DNA is TGTGCCAGCAATGCAGCTAGCGGGGCGTCATTTGAGCAGTTCTTC. This gives the protein CASNAASGASFEQFF.

This clonotype has only a few counts. This chain uses TRBV19 with TRBJ1-5, with D maybe TRBD1 (5 bases). The CDR3 has 14 amino acids. The V gene lost 4 bases and the J gene lost 9 bases, with 16 bases spanning the gap. Germline V gene lookup returns CDR1 LNHDA and CDR2 SQIVND (reference sequence). Written as DNA, the CDR3 is TGTGCCAGTAGTACAGACAGCCAAGCAGTGCCCCAGCATTTT. Its translation is CASSTDSQAVPQHF. Full variable domain (missing parts from reference TRBV19 and TRBJ1-5): DGGITQSPKYLFRKEGQNVTLSCEQNLNHDAMYWYRQDPGQGLRLIYYSQIVNDFQKGDIAEGYSVSREKKESFPLTVTSAQKNPTAFYLCASSTDSQAVPQHFGDGTRLSIL.

This chain joins TRBV29-1 and TRBJ2-5; no definite D call. The CDR3 has 12 amino acids. From germline, CDR1 is SQVTM and CDR2 ANQGSEA. V lost 4 bases and J 5 bases, leaving 11 bases between the germline ends. CDR3 amino acids: CSVVRSMETQYF. For the CDR3, the DNA is TGCAGCGTTGTACGGTCGATGGAGACCCAGTACTTC.

Turning to this clonotype: The missing conserved phenylalanine or tryptophan at the end of this CDR3 makes a read error likely. The chain has TRBV2 and TRBJ1-1, with no clear D. The CDR3 runs to 14 residues. The germline V gene encodes CDR1 SNHLY and CDR2 FYNNEI. CDR3 region: CASSEPFQNAEAFL. Written as DNA, the CDR3 is TGTGCCAGCAGCGAGCCGTTTCAGAACGCTGAAGCTTTCCTT.

Comment on this clonotype: A read error may produce the germline difference seen at one junction end. The V call is TRBV5-1, the J call TRBJ1-2, with D perhaps TRBD1 (5 bases). CDR1 is SGHRS, CDR2 YFSETQ, per germline. The length of the CDR3 is 15 residues. The CDR3 bases are TGCGCCAGCAGCTTGATCCCTGGGGGTAGGAATGGCTACACTTTC. Its translation: CASSLIPGGRNGYTF.

The CDR3 nucleotides are TGTGCCAGCAGTTCGGGACAGGGTGGCGCCGGGGAGCTGTTTTTT. It encodes CASSSGQGGAGELFF. The chain links TRBV12-3 or TRBV12-4 to TRBJ2-2; 9 nucleotides match TRBD1. The ends lost 4 bases at V and 6 bases at J; junction bases unmatched: 6. This CDR3 is 15 amino acids long.

The gene calls are TRBV7-2 and TRBJ1-4, with D maybe TRBD1 (6 bases). CDR3 size: 16 residues. Germline CDR1 is SGHTA and CDR2 is FQGNSA. Trimming took 1 base from V and 5 from J, leaving 14 bases between them. As DNA, the CDR3 is TGTGCCAGCAGCTTAGGGGGCAGGGGTGTGAATGAAAAACTGTTTTTT. Its translation is CASSLGGRGVNEKLFF.

This rearrangement joins TRBV5-1 to TRBJ1-4; D is possibly TRBD1 (5 bases). The CDR3 runs to 14 residues. The germline V gene encodes CDR1 SGHRS and CDR2 YFSETQ. Trimming pared 5 bases from V and 3 bases from J, leaving 11 bases between. CDR3 sequence reads: CASSSGTSNEKLFF. CDR3 in DNA: TGCGCCAGCAGTTCCGGGACTTCTAATGAAAAACTGTTTTTT.

V and J are TRBV6-5 and TRBJ2-1; tentative D call: TRBD2 (5 bases). V dropped 5 bases and J dropped 3 bases, with 17 bases sitting between them. This CDR3 comprises 16 residues. Germline loops: CDR1 MNHEY, CDR2 SVGAGI. The CDR3 DNA reads TGTGCCAGCAGTCATCGCTCGGGGAAGCTCTACAATGAGCAGTTCTTC. Protein product: CASSHRSGKLYNEQFF.

There are a few counts of this clonotype. The genes are TRBV6-6 and TRBJ1-4; no firm D call. The CDR3 runs 13 residues. Germline values: CDR1 MNHNY, CDR2 SVGAGI (reference sequence). V lost 3 bases and J lost 8, with 10 bases in between. For the CDR3, the DNA is TGTGCCAGCAGTTATGTTAAGGGAGAAAAACTGTTTTTT. It codes for CASSYVKGEKLFF.

V usage is TRBV11-2 and J usage is TRBJ2-7; no firm D call. The CDR3 totals 14 residues. V lost 1 base and J 4 bases, leaving 11 bases between the germline ends. Germline V gives CDR1 SGHAT, CDR2 FQNNGV. The CDR3 reads CASSLVGRVYEQYF. In DNA, the CDR3 is TGTGCCAGCAGCTTAGTCGGAAGGGTGTACGAGCAGTACTTC.

CDR3 DNA sequence: TGTGCCAGCAGCGGACTAGCGGGCACAGATACGCAGTATTTT. Its protein is CASSGLAGTDTQYF. The rearrangement joins TRBV9 to TRBJ2-3; TRBD2 matches at 9 bases. From germline, CDR1 is SGDLS and CDR2 YYNGEE. CDR3 size: 14 residues. Trimming took 3 bases from V and 1 from J; bases not matched to a gene: 0.

In its sample, this clonotype was seen a few times. The rearrangement joins TRBV20-1 to TRBJ2-1, with 11 bases lining up with TRBD2. Trimming cost V 0 bases and J 5 bases; bases outside gene matches: 9. CDR1 and CDR2 (germline): DFQATT, SNEGSKA (reference sequence). This CDR3 comprises 17 residues. The CDR3 sequence: CSARDWASGGPHNEQFF. The DNA for the CDR3 is TGCAGTGCTAGAGATTGGGCTAGCGGGGGGCCCCACAATGAGCAGTTCTTC.

The gene calls are TRBV28 and TRBJ2-5; D uncertain. The end of the DNA is better explained by TRBJ2-7, so the J call may be wrong. Germline V lookup: CDR1 MDHEN, CDR2 SYDVKM. The CDR3 sequence is 15 residues long. Here the CDR3 DNA reads TGTGCCAGCGCTCCCCCGAGCGTCAGCTCCTACGAGCAGTACTTC. Protein sequence: CASAPPSVSSYEQYF.

V gene TRBV5-1 combines with J gene TRBJ2-7; D is undetermined. The germline V and J ends were trimmed by 4 bases and 3 bases, with 11 bases remaining between them. The CDR3 is made up of 13 amino acids. Germline CDR1 SGHRS, CDR2 YFSETQ. The CDR3 region is CASSPAPNYEQYF. DNA for the CDR3: TGCGCCAGCAGCCCAGCTCCAAACTACGAGCAGTACTTC.

This chain connects TRBV5-1 to TRBJ2-5, with TRBD1 identical over 7 bases. Germline V CDR1 and CDR2: SGHRS, YFSETQ. V gave up 4 bases and J gave up 4 bases; unmatched junction bases: 10. CDR3 length: 15 amino acids. In DNA form, the CDR3 reads TGCGCCAGCAGCCTCGGGACAGTTGGGGCAGAGACCCAGTACTTC. Translating it yields CASSLGTVGAETQYF.